The sample holds one count of the clone carrying this T cell receptor beta chain. The antigen remains unidentified. This specimen comes from a study of cytomegalovirus exposure and HLA in healthy donors. About the research overall: There were approximately 80 million unique TCRs (from HLA-typed donors) in an early data release. Notes on the study in general: Cytomegalovirus association was listed for around 170 TCR beta chains.

The CDR3 is 18 amino acids. Deletions cut 4 bases from V and 5 bases from J, with 26 bases between. Germline CDR1 and CDR2: SEHNR and FQNEAQ (reference sequence). Primers included in the PCR were 60 Vbeta and 13 Jbeta primers. In the original processing: There were about 80 million unique TCR beta chains by a later count, and 10 million to 12 million of them were shared. Sequenced by immunoSEQ multiplex PCR; TCRdb stores in-frame clones only, minus some. The DNA gave D and trimming, while V, J and clone size come from that table. The sample holds about 140,000 clones, around 77% seen once. The sequenced sample was PBMCs. The chain employs TRBV7-9 and TRBJ1-1; D possibly corresponds to TRBD1 (5 bases). This TCR derives from a woman between 50 and 59 years old in good health and CMV-seronegative. The CDR3 DNA sequence: TGTGCCAGCAGCTCCCCCTGGGGCACGGGACTAGATGGTACTGAAGCTTTCTTT. Amino acid sequence: CASSSPWGTGLDGTEAFF. Variable domain in full (rest from reference TRBV7-9 and TRBJ1-1): DTGVSQNPRHKITKRGQNVTFRCDPISEHNRLYWYRQTLGQGPEFLTYFQNEAQLEKSRLLSDRFSAERPKGSFSTLEIQRTEQGDSAMYLCASSSPWGTGLDGTEAFFGQGTRLTVV.